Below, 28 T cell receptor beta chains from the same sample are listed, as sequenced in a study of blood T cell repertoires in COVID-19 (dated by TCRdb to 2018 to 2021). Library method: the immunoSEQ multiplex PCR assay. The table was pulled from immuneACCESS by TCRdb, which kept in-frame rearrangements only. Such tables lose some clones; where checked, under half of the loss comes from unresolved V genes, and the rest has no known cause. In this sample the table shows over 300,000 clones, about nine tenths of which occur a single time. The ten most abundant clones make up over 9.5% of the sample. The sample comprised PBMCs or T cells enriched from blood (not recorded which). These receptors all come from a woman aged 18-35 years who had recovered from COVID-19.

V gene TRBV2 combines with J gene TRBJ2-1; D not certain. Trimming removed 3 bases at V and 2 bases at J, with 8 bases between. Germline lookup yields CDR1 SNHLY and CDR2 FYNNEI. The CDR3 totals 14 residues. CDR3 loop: CASSDGYAYNEQFF. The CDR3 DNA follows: TGTGCCAGCAGTGACGGGTACGCCTACAATGAGCAGTTCTTC. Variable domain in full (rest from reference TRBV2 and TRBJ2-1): EPEVTQTPSHQVTQMGQEVILRCVPISNHLYFYWYRQILGQKVEFLVSFYNNEISEKSEIFDDQFSVERPDGSNFTLKIRSTKLEDSAMYFCASSDGYAYNEQFFGPGTRLTVL.

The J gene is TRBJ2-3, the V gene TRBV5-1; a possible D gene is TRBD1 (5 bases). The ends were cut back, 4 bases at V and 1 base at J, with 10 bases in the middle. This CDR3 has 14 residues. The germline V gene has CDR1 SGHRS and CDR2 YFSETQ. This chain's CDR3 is CASSHSRGTDTQYF. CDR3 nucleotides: TGCGCCAGCAGCCACTCCAGGGGCACAGATACGCAGTATTTT. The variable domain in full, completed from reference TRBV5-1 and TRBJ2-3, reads KAGVTQTPRYLIKTRGQQVTLSCSPISGHRSVSWYQQTPGQGLQFLFEYFSETQRNKGNFPGRFSGRQFSNSRSEMNVSTLELGDSALYLCASSHSRGTDTQYFGPGTRLTVL.

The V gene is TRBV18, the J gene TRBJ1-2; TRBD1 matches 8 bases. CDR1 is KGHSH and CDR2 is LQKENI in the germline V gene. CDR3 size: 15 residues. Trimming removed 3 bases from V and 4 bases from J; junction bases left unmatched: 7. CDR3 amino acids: CASSPDRGRFYGYTF. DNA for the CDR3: TGTGCCAGCTCACCTGACAGGGGACGGTTCTATGGCTACACCTTC.

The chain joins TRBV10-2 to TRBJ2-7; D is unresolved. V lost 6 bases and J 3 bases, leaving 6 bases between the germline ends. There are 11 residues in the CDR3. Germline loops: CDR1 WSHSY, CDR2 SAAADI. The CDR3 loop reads CASRQSYEQYF. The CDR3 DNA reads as TGCGCCAGCAGACAGAGCTACGAGCAGTACTTC.

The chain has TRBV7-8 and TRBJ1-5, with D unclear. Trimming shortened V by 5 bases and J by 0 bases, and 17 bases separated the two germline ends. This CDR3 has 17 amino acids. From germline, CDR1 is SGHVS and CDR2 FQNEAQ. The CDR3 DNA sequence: TGTGCCAGCAGCCGGGGTCAGGTACCTACTAGCAATCAGCCCCAGCATTTT. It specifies CASSRGQVPTSNQPQHF.

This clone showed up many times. Written as DNA, the CDR3 is TGTGCCAGCAGTGAAATAGCGGGAACCTACAATGAGCAGTTCTTC. This codes for CASSEIAGTYNEQFF. This chain joins TRBV6-1 and TRBJ2-1, with 8 nucleotides matching TRBD2. Per the germline V gene, CDR1 is MNHNS and CDR2 is SASEGT. The ends lost 2 bases at V and 2 bases at J; junction bases unmatched: 2. CDR3 length: 15 residues.

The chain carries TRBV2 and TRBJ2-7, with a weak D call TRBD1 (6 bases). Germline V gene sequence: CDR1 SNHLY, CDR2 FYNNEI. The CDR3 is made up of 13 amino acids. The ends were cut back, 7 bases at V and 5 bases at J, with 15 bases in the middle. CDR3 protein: CASIPGQGNEQYF. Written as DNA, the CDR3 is TGTGCCAGCATCCCGGGACAAGGAAACGAGCAGTACTTC.

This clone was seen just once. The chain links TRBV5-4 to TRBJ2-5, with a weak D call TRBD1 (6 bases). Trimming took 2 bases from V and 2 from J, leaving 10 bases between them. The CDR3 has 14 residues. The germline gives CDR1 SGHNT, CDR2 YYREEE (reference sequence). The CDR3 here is CASSFSGTQETQYF. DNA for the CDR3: TGTGCCAGCAGCTTTTCCGGGACACAAGAGACCCAGTACTTC. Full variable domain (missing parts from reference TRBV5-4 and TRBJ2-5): ETGVTQSPTHLIKTRGQQVTLRCSSQSGHNTVSWYQQALGQGPQFIFQYYREEENGRGNFPPRFSGLQFPNYSSELNVNALELDDSALYLCASSFSGTQETQYFGPGTRLLVL.

The CDR3 here is CASSLVLSLSGANVLTF. DNA for the CDR3: TGTGCCAGCAGCTTAGTTCTGTCACTCTCTGGGGCCAACGTCCTGACTTTC. The chain employs TRBV7-9 and TRBJ2-6; D gene uncertain. Trimming left V 1 base short and J 0 bases short, with 10 bases between. This CDR3 comprises 17 residues. The V gene's germline CDR1 is SEHNR and CDR2 FQNEAQ (reference sequence). Looking up the rest from reference TRBV7-9 and TRBJ2-6 gives the full variable domain: DTGVSQNPRHKITKRGQNVTFRCDPISEHNRLYWYRQTLGQGPEFLTYFQNEAQLEKSRLLSDRFSAERPKGSFSTLEIQRTEQGDSAMYLCASSLVLSLSGANVLTFGAGSRLTVL.

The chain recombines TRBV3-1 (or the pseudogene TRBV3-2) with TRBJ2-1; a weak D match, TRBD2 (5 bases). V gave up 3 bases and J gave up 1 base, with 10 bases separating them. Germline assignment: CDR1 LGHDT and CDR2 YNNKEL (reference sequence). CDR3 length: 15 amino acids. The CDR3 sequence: CASSQREFSYNEQFF. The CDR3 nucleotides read TGTGCCAGCAGCCAGAGGGAGTTTTCCTACAATGAGCAGTTCTTC.

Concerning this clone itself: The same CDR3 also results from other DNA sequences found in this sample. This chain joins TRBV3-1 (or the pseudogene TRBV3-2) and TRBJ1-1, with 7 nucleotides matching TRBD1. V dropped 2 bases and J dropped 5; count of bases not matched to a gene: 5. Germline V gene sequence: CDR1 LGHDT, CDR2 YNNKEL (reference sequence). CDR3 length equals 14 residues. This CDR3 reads CASSQRGLGTEAFF. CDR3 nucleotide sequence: TGTGCCAGCAGCCAAAGGGGGCTGGGTACTGAAGCTTTCTTT.

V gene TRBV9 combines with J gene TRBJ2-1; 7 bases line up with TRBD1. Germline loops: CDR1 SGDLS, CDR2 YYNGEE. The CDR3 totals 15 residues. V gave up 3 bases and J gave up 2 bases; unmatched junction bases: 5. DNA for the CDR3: TGTGCCAGCAGCGCCCAGCAGGGGGCCTACAATGAGCAGTTCTTC. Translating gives CASSAQQGAYNEQFF.

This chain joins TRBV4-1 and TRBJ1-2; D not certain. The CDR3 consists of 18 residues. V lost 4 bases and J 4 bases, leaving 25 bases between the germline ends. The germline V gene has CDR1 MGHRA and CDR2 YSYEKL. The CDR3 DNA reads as TGCGCCAGCAGCCCAAACTTCGGAGAGGAGGGTGTAGGCTATGGCTACACCTTC. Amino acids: CASSPNFGEEGVGYGYTF.

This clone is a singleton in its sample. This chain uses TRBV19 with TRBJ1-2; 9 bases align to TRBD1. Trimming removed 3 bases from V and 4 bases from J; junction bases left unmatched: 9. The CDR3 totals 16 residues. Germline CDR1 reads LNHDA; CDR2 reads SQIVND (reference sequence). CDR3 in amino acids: CASSIFDRGIGYGYTF. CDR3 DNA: TGTGCCAGTAGTATCTTTGACAGGGGGATCGGCTATGGCTACACCTTC.

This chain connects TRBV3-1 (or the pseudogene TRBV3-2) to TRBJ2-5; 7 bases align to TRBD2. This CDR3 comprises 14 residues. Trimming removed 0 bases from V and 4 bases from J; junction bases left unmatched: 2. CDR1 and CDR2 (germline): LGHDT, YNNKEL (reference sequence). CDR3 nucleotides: TGTGCCAGCAGCCAAGAGTCGGGAGGAGAGACCCAGTACTTC. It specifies CASSQESGGETQYF.

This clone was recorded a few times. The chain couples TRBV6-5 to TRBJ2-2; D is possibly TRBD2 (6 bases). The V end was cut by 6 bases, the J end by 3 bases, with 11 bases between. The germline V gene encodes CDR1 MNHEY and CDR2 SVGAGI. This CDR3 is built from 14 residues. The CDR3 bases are TGTGCCAGCAGCTGGGGACTTCACACCGGGGAGCTGTTTTTT. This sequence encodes CASSWGLHTGELFF.

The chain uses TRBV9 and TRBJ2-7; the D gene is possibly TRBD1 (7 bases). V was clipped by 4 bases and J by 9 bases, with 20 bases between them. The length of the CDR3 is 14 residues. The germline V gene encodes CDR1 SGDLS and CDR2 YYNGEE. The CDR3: CASSTGDFSRWQYF. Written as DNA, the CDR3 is TGTGCCAGCAGCACAGGGGACTTTTCTCGGTGGCAGTACTTC.

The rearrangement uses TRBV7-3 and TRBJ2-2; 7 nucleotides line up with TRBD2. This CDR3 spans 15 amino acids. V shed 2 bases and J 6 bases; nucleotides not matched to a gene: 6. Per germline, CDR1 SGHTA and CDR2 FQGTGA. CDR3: CASSLRSGVPGELFF. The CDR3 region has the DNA TGTGCCAGCAGCTTACGAAGCGGGGTCCCCGGGGAGCTGTTTTTT.

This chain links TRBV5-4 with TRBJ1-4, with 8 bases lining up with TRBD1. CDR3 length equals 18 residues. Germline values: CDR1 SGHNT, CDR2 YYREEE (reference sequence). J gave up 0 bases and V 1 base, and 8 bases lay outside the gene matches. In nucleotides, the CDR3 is TGTGCCAGCAGCTTGAGGACAGGGAGGGGGGCAACTAATGAAAAACTGTTTTTT. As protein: CASSLRTGRGATNEKLFF.

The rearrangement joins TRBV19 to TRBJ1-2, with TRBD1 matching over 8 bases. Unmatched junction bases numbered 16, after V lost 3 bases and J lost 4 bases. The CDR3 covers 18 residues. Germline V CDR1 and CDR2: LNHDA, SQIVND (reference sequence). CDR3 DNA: TGTGCCAGTAGTATCCATAGATCTTCAGGGGGCGCAGGCTATGGCTACACCTTC. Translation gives CASSIHRSSGGAGYGYTF.

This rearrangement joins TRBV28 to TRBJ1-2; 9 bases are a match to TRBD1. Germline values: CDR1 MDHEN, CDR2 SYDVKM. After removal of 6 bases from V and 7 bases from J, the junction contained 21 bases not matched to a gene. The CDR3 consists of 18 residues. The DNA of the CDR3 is TGTGCCAGCAGCGGGGGCTTGGGACAGGGAACGAGGCGCGGTGGCTACACCTTC. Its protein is CASSGGLGQGTRRGGYTF.

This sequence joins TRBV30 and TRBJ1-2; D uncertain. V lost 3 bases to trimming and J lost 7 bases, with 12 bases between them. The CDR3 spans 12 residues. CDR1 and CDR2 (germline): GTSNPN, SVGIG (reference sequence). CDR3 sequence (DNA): TGTGCCTGGAGACTCGGGTTCTCTGGCTACACCTTC. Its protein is CAWRLGFSGYTF.

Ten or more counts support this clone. CDR3 in DNA: TGTGCCAGCAGCCAAGTTTGGGGGGATCCCTACGAGCAGTACTTC. Its translation is CASSQVWGDPYEQYF. The V call is TRBV14, the J call TRBJ2-7, with D possibly being TRBD2 (6 bases). Deletions cut 1 base from V and 2 bases from J, with 12 bases between. From germline, CDR1 is SGHDN and CDR2 FVKESK. The CDR3 consists of 15 residues.

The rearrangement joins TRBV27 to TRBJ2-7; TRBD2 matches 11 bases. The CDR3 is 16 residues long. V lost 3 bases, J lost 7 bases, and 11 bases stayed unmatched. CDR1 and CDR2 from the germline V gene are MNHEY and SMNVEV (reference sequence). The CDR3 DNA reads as TGTGCCAGCAGTTTCCTCCCGCTAGCGGGAGGAAGGGAGCAGTACTTC. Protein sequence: CASSFLPLAGGREQYF.

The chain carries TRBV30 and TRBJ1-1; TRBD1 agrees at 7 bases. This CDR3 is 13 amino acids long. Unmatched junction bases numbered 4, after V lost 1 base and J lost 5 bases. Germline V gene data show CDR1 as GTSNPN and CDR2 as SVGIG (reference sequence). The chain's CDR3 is CAWSGHRGTEAFF. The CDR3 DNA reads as TGTGCCTGGAGTGGACACAGGGGAACTGAAGCTTTCTTT.

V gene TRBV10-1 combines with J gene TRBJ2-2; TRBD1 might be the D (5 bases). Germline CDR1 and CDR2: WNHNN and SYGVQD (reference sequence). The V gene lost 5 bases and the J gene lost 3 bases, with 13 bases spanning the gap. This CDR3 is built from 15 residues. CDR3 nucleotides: TGCGCCAGCAGTCTCTCCACAGGTGACACCGGGGAGCTGTTTTTT. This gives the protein CASSLSTGDTGELFF.

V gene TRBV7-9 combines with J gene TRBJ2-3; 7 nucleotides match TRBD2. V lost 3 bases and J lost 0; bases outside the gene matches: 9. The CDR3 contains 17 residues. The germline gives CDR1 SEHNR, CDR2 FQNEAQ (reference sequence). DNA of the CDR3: TGTGCCAGCAGCTTTCTCGCGAGCGGGGCTAGCACAGATACGCAGTATTTT. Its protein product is CASSFLASGASTDTQYF.

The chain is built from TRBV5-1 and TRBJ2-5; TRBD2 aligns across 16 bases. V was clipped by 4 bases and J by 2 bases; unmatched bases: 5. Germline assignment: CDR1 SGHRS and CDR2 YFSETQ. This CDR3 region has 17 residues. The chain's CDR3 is CASSRGLAGGGQETQYF. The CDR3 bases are TGCGCCAGCAGCCGGGGACTAGCGGGAGGGGGGCAAGAGACCCAGTACTTC.